This T cell receptor (beta chain) was recorded in a study of response to subunit inactivated influenza vaccine. Study-level points and caveats: The authors suggested that every seasonal influenza vaccination recruits few new T cells.

CDR1 SNHLY and CDR2 FYNNEI come from the germline V gene. This CDR3 region has 15 residues. V dropped 6 bases and J dropped 7; count of bases not matched to a gene: 8. In TCRdb, the RT-PCR reads were re-called with MiXCR into one record per CDR3 protein. The sample includes hundreds of thousands of distinct CDR3 sequences, 12% to 15% seen only once; the top ten take less than 9%. This clonotype has only a few counts. The antigen remains undetermined. The sample here was PBMCs from blood, taken less than 15 days before vaccination. The genes are TRBV2 and TRBJ2-1, with 11 bases aligning to TRBD2. This sequence originates from a man aged 50-59 years who received an inactivated influenza vaccine. The CDR3 DNA reads as TGTGCCAGCAGGTCCGGGACTAGCGGTTTAAATGAGCAGTTCTTC. It yields the protein CASRSGTSGLNEQFF.